The entry below describes one TCR beta chain. The antigen is undetermined. This entry is derived from a study of vaccination and CD4 T cells after COVID-19. The treatment: roughly 11-day PBMC culture with coronavirus spike peptide pools or control peptides (ViraFEST assay). Researchers reported culturing 2 million or so PBMCs per well with approximately 9.3 IU/ml IL-2 and around 9.4 ug/ml peptide pools. Oncomine TCR Beta short-read sequencing was applied to DNA from cultured CD4+ T cells. One entry per CDR3 protein, called by TCRdb with MiXCR from the PCR reads. The profile shows around 14,000 distinct CDR3 sequences, 29% of them singletons. The sequencing used CD4+ T cells from blood, cultured in vitro, collected before SARS-CoV-2 vaccination. The TCR was taken from a human donor who received a COVID-19 vaccine.

This CDR3 is CASSQPTPVGLNYGYTF. CDR3 DNA: TGCGCCAGCAGCCAACCGACACCAGTAGGCCTTAACTATGGCTACACCTTC. The V call is TRBV4-1, the J call TRBJ1-2; D is ambiguous. The germline V gene has CDR1 MGHRA and CDR2 YSYEKL. The CDR3 runs to 17 residues. The V end was cut by 2 bases, the J end by 1 base, with 17 bases between.